This TCR beta chain was found in a study of T cells in localized non-small cell lung cancer. V lost 4 bases and J lost 6; bases outside the gene matches: 16. Germline V gene sequence: CDR1 SGHRS, CDR2 YFSETQ. The length of the CDR3 is 16 residues. Data came from immunoSEQ multiplex PCR; TCRdb stores just in-frame clones and leaves some out. The sample lists around 2,200 clones, under 30% seen once, with 25% to 30% in the top ten. The uninvolved lung lay at least 2 cm from the tumor margin and lacked atypia. This clone was seen more than once but under ten times. The sample in question was normal lung tissue next to the tumor, obtained before any cancer treatment. V and J are TRBV5-1 and TRBJ2-7; 7 bases match TRBD1. This clonotype was obtained from a man between 40 and 70 years old with stage I lung adenocarcinoma. The CDR3 nucleotides read TGCGCCAGCAGCCAACTCAAAGGGGGCCATAACAGCGAGCAGTACTTC. This codes for CASSQLKGGHNSEQYF. Variable domain in full (rest from reference TRBV5-1 and TRBJ2-7): KAGVTQTPRYLIKTRGQQVTLSCSPISGHRSVSWYQQTPGQGLQFLFEYFSETQRNKGNFPGRFSGRQFSNSRSEMNVSTLELGDSALYLCASSQLKGGHNSEQYFGPGTRLTVT.